The rows below give T cell receptor beta chains drawn from one sample of a study of neoadjuvant anti-PD-1 for oral cavity cancer. Data came from immunoSEQ multiplex PCR; TCRdb stores just in-frame clones and leaves some out. The sample lists about 42,000 clones, about three quarters occurring once. The source material was PBMCs, sampled after nivolumab (anti-PD-1) treatment. All receptors come from a person aged 35-79 years with oral cavity squamous cell carcinoma. CDR3s include the opening cysteine and the closing phenylalanine or tryptophan. A D gene is named only where the DNA matches it firmly. Expanded clones are given a class, and other clones once, few, many or no size at all.

TRBJ2-3 | NA | TRBV2 | TRBD2 | TGTGCCAGCAATATAGCGGGAGGGGATACGCAGTATTTT | CASNIAGGDTQYF
TRBJ1-5 | NA | TRBV5-8 | NA | TGTGCCAGCAGCTTGGTTTCCACAGCGGGATATAGCAATCAGCCCCAGCATTTT | CASSLVSTAGYSNQPQHF
TRBJ1-1 | NA | TRBV5-1 | NA | TGCGCCAGCAGCTTGGGTTGGGCGCCGAGGGCTGAAGCTTTCTTT | CASSLGWAPRAEAFF
TRBJ2-7 | NA | TRBV27 | TRBD2 | TGTGCCAGCAGTCGAGCCGGGACTAGCGGGACCTACGAGCAGTACTTC | CASSRAGTSGTYEQYF
TRBJ2-3 | NA | TRBV29-1 | TRBD1 | TGCAGCGTTAGGGGGGCGACCGGGACAGGGGTTGCAGATACGCAGTATTTT | CSVRGATGTGVADTQYF
TRBJ1-1 | NA | TRBV5-6 | NA | TGTGCCAGCAGCTTGATGGCTGAAGCTTTCTTT | CASSLMAEAFF
TRBJ1-2 | few | TRBV30 | TRBD1 | TGTGCCAGACAGGGGGCGCGAAACTATGGCTACACCTTC | CARQGARNYGYTF
TRBJ2-5 | NA | TRBV5-4 | TRBD2 | TGTGCCAGCAGCTCAGGGACTAGCGGCCCAGAGACCCAGTACTTC | CASSSGTSGPETQYF
TRBJ1-4 | NA | TRBV6-6 | TRBD1 | TGTGCCAGCAGCCCATCCGACAGGGGCAACGAAAAACTGTTTTTT | CASSPSDRGNEKLFF
TRBJ1-2 | NA | TRBV13 | TRBD1 | TGTGCCAGCCGGGACAGCTCCTATGGCTACACCTTC | CASRDSSYGYTF
TRBJ2-4 | NA | TRBV5-1 | NA | TGCGCCAGCAGCTTGGGGCAGCTAGCCAAAAACATTCAGTACTTC | CASSLGQLAKNIQYF
TRBJ1-2 | NA | TRBV6-6 | NA | TGTGCCAGCAGTTATCCCGGGACAACCATCTACACCTTC | CASSYPGTTIYTF
TRBJ2-1 | NA | TRBV19 | TRBD2 | TGTGCCAGTAGTGAGCGGGGGGGCCGGAATGAGCAGTTCTTC | CASSERGGRNEQFF
TRBJ1-2 | few | TRBV7-9 | TRBD1 | TGTGCCAGCAGCTTGGATAGGGACAGAATCTATGGCTACACCTTC | CASSLDRDRIYGYTF
TRBJ2-5 | NA | TRBV5-4 | TRBD2 | TGTGCCAGCAGCCGACTCAGCGGGGGGGACCAAGAGACCCAGTACTTC | CASSRLSGGDQETQYF
TRBJ2-7 | NA | TRBV30 | TRBD2 | TGTGCCTGGGCCGGGACTAGCGGTTTCAGGGAGCAGTACTTC | CAWAGTSGFREQYF
TRBJ2-7 | few | TRBV6-5 | NA | TGTGCCAGCAGTACACCCCAAGACATACCCTACGAGCAGTACTTC | CASSTPQDIPYEQYF
TRBJ1-5 | NA | TRBV5-6 | NA | TGTGCCAGCAGCTTGGAAGGGGGGTATAGCAATCAGCCCCAGCATTTT | CASSLEGGYSNQPQHF
TRBJ1-1 | NA | TRBV4-1 | NA | TGCGCCAGCAGCCAAGATACAGCCTTGAACACTGAAGCTTTCTTT | CASSQDTALNTEAFF
TRBJ1-1 | NA | TRBV14 | NA | TGTGCCAGCAGTCGACAGTTCATGAACACTGAAGCTTTCTTT | CASSRQFMNTEAFF
TRBJ1-5 | NA | TRBV6-1 | NA | TGTGCCAGCAAGGCGAGTCATAGCAATCAGCCCCAGCATTTT | CASKASHSNQPQHF
TRBJ1-3 | once | TRBV5-1 | NA | TGCGCCAGCAGCCCCGGACGAGGGGACACCATATATTTT | CASSPGRGDTIYF
TRBJ2-1 | NA | TRBV6-6 | TRBD1 | TGTGCCAGCAGACCCGGGACAGGTAGGGAGCAGTTCTTC | CASRPGTGREQFF
TRBJ2-7 | NA | TRBV27 | TRBD2 | TGTGCCAGCAGTTCAGCGGGGGGAAACGAGCAGTACTTC | CASSSAGGNEQYF
TRBJ2-3 | NA | TRBV7-2 | NA | TGTGCCAGCAGCTTAAGCGGCAGTAGGTCAGATACGCAGTATTTT | CASSLSGSRSDTQYF
TRBJ2-5 | few | TRBV5-1 | NA | TGCGCCAGCAGCCTATCCGGGGTAGTGGAGACCCAGTACTTC | CASSLSGVVETQYF